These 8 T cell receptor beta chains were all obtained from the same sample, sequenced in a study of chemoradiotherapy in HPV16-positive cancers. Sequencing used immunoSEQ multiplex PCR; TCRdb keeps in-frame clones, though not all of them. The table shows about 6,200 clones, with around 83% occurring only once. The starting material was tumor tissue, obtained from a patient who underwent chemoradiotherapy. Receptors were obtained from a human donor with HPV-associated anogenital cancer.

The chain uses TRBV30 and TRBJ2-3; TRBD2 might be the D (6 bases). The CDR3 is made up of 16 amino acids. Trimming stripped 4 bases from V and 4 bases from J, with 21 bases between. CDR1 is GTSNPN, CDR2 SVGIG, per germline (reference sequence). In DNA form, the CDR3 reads TGTGCCTGGACTAAACGGGACTCTATTCGTTCAGATACGCAGTATTTT. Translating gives CAWTKRDSIRSDTQYF.

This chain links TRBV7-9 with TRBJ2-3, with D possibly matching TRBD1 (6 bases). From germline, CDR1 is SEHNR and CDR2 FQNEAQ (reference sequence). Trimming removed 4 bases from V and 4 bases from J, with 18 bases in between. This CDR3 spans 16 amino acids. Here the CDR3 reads CASSSLTGQRADTQYF. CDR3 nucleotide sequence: TGTGCCAGCAGCTCACTGACAGGCCAGAGGGCAGATACGCAGTATTTT.

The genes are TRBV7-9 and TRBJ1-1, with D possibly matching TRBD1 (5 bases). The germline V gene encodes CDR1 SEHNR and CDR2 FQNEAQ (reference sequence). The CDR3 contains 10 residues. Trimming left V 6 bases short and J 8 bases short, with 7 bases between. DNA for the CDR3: TGTGCCAGCAGTAGGACAGAAGCTTTCTTT. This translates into CASSRTEAFF.

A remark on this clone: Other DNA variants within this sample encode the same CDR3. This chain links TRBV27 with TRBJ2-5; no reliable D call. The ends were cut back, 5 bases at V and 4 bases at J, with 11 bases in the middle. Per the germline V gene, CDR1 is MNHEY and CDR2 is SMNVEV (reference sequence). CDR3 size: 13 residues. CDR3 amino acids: CASSPPLGETQYF. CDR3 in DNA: TGTGCCAGCAGTCCCCCACTCGGAGAGACCCAGTACTTC.

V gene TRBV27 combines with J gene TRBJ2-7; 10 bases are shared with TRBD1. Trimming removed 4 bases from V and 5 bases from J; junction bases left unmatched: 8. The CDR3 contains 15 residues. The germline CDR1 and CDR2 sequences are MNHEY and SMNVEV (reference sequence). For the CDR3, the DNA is TGTGCCAGCAGTTCTTTTGGGACAGGGGACCACGAGCAGTACTTC. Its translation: CASSSFGTGDHEQYF.

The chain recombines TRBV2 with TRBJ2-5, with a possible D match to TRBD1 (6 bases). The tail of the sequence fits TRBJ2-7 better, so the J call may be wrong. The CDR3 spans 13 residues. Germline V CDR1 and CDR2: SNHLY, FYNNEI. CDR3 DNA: TGTGCCAGCAGGAAACTACAGGGCTCCGAGCAGTACTTC. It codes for CASRKLQGSEQYF.

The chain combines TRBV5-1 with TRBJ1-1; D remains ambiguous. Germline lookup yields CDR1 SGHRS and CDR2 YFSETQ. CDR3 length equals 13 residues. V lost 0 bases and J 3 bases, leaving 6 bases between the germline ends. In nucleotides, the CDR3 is TGCGCCAGCAGCTTGGCCTTAGACACTGAAGCTTTCTTT. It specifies CASSLALDTEAFF.

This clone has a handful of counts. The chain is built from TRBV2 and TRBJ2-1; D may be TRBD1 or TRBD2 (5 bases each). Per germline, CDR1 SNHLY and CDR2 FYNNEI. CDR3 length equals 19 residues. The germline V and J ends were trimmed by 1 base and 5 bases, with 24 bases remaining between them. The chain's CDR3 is CASSEGGSALPGPHNEQFF. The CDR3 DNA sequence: TGTGCCAGCAGTGAAGGGGGGTCAGCACTACCTGGGCCCCACAATGAGCAGTTCTTC.